This TCR beta chain appears in the sequencing data of a study of CD8 T cells in ankylosing spondylitis. General study points: There was a TCR beta motif, made of eight highly homologous variants, that appeared characteristic of ankylosing spondylitis blood. The clones that were linked to disease were reported to be significantly enriched in matched synovial fluid samples from ankylosing spondylitis patients.

Libraries of TCR beta came from quantitative 5'-RACE with molecular barcodes. TCRdb re-derived calls from the 5' RACE reads in MiXCR, one entry per CDR3 protein. This table has roughly 370,000 distinct CDR3 sequences, 20% to 25% appearing once. Comment on this clonotype: Its cognate antigen is unknown.

The CDR3 has 15 residues. J was trimmed by 6 bases and V by 0 bases; bases with no gene match: 4. From germline, CDR1 is KGHSH and CDR2 LQKENI. This sequence was found in a male donor with ankylosing spondylitis. Sequencing was done on a sample of blood, either unsorted or a sorted T cell fraction (not recorded which). The chain uses TRBV18 and TRBJ2-1; TRBD2 aligns across 8 bases. CDR3 amino acids: CASSPPMTSVNEQFF. The CDR3 nucleotides read TGTGCCAGCTCACCACCTATGACTAGCGTCAATGAGCAGTTCTTC.